The 19 T cell receptor beta chains in this list originate from one sample, sequenced in a study of shared clonotypes between healthy human individuals. TCRdb's copy holds only in-frame clones and misses some; the assay was immunoSEQ multiplex PCR. Of approximately 1.5 million clones listed, about 98.5% are singletons. Sequenced input: naive CD4+ T cells sorted from blood. Stated subset: CD45RA+ positively selected. These receptors originate from a man aged 30 to 39 in good health.

This chain uses TRBV5-1 with TRBJ2-2; D may correspond to TRBD1 or TRBD2 (6 bases each). The CDR3 extends over 14 amino acids. Trimming pared 7 bases from V and 1 base from J, leaving 11 bases between. The germline CDR1 and CDR2 sequences are SGHRS and YFSETQ. For the CDR3, the DNA is TGCGCCAGCCGGGGGCAGGTGAACACCGGGGAGCTGTTTTTT. This gives the protein CASRGQVNTGELFF.

This chain links TRBV6-1 with TRBJ2-7; unclear D gene. V lost 2 bases and J 0 bases, leaving 17 bases between the germline ends. Germline-derived CDR1 and CDR2 are MNHNS and SASEGT. This CDR3 has 17 residues. CDR3 residues: CASSEREFTPSSYEQYF. For the CDR3, the DNA is TGTGCCAGCAGTGAACGTGAGTTTACCCCTAGCTCCTACGAGCAGTACTTC.

The CDR3 protein is CASGWEAEETQYF. In DNA, the CDR3 is TGTGCCAGCGGCTGGGAGGCAGAAGAGACCCAGTACTTC. The chain links TRBV2 to TRBJ2-5; D is possibly TRBD2 (6 bases). The germline CDR1 and CDR2 sequences are SNHLY and FYNNEI. Trimming took 8 bases from V and 3 from J, leaving 13 bases between them. There are 13 residues in the CDR3.

This chain links TRBV7-6 with TRBJ2-3; 11 nucleotides align to TRBD2. After removal of 1 base from V and 2 bases from J, the junction contained 2 bases not matched to a gene. Germline CDR1 and CDR2: SGHVS and FNYEAQ. The length of the CDR3 is 16 residues. The CDR3 is CASSLGLAGYTDTQYF. The DNA of the CDR3 is TGTGCCAGCAGCTTAGGACTAGCGGGATACACAGATACGCAGTATTTT.

V and J are TRBV19 and TRBJ2-3; 10 nucleotides agree with TRBD2. The CDR3 extends over 15 amino acids. The junction had 4 bases not matched to a gene; V was cut back by 5 bases and J by 2 bases. Germline V gives CDR1 LNHDA, CDR2 SQIVND (reference sequence). The CDR3 DNA sequence: TGTGCCAGTAGTGCGCTAGCGGGAGCCACAGATACGCAGTATTTT. Translating it yields CASSALAGATDTQYF.

The gene calls are TRBV27 and TRBJ2-1; D gene uncertain. CDR1 and CDR2 (germline): MNHEY, SMNVEV (reference sequence). V lost 2 bases and J lost 4, with 6 bases in between. This CDR3 spans 13 amino acids. In DNA, the CDR3 is TGTGCCAGCAGTTTAACGATTTACAATGAGCAGTTCTTC. Protein: CASSLTIYNEQFF.

V and J are TRBV5-1 and TRBJ2-1; no reliable D call. Trimming removed 1 base at V and 2 bases at J, with 10 bases between. Per germline, CDR1 SGHRS and CDR2 YFSETQ. The CDR3 runs to 15 residues. The CDR3 bases are TGCGCCAGCAGCTTGTGGTCAGTACCCTACAATGAGCAGTTCTTC. Its translation: CASSLWSVPYNEQFF.

The V gene is TRBV18, the J gene TRBJ1-1; 8 bases map to TRBD1. V lost 2 bases to trimming and J lost 5 bases; unmatched junction nucleotides: 7. Germline CDR1 is KGHSH and CDR2 is LQKENI. The CDR3 extends over 15 amino acids. Here the CDR3 DNA reads TGTGCCAGCTCACCAGGGCAGGGGGCATATACTGAAGCTTTCTTT. The encoded protein is CASSPGQGAYTEAFF.

The rearrangement links TRBV7-7 to TRBJ2-1, with D maybe TRBD1 (6 bases). Trimming removed 5 bases from V and 1 base from J, with 15 bases in between. This CDR3 has 16 amino acids. Germline lookup yields CDR1 SSHAT and CDR2 FNYEAQ (reference sequence). DNA of the CDR3: TGTGCCAGCAGCCCCAGAGGGCAGGGGTCCTACAATGAGCAGTTCTTC. It specifies CASSPRGQGSYNEQFF.

The rearrangement uses TRBV10-3 and TRBJ1-4; no reliable D call. V shed 5 bases and J shed 7 bases, with 11 bases lying between them. Germline lookup yields CDR1 ENHRY and CDR2 SYGVKD. This CDR3 is 13 amino acids long. The DNA of the CDR3 is TGTGCCATCAGTTCCGGGAGTCGTGAAAAACTGTTTTTT. This codes for CAISSGSREKLFF.

Concerning this clone: In the same sample, other DNA sequences code for this CDR3. The chain employs TRBV18 and TRBJ1-5; D is possibly TRBD1 (6 bases). Germline CDR1 reads KGHSH; CDR2 reads LQKENI. The germline V and J ends were trimmed by 3 bases and 7 bases, with 10 bases remaining between them. This CDR3 region has 13 residues. The CDR3 spells CASSPQGSQPQHF. CDR3 DNA sequence: TGTGCCAGCTCACCTCAGGGGTCACAGCCCCAGCATTTT. The full variable domain, with the rest looked up from reference TRBV18 and TRBJ1-5, is NAGVMQNPRHLVRRRGQEARLRCSPMKGHSHVYWYRQLPEEGLKFMVYLQKENIIDESGMPKERFSAEFPKEGPSILRIQQVVRGDSAAYFCASSPQGSQPQHFGDGTRLSIL.

As regards this clone: Other nucleotide sequences from this sample produce the same CDR3. The chain uses TRBV11-2 and TRBJ2-3, with 11 bases lining up with TRBD2. V gave up 5 bases and J gave up 0 bases; unmatched junction bases: 4. This CDR3 comprises 16 residues. Germline CDR1 is SGHAT and CDR2 is FQNNGV. The CDR3, as DNA: TGTGCCAGCAGCCCGAGGACTAGCGGGAGCACAGATACGCAGTATTTT. Translating gives CASSPRTSGSTDTQYF.

This sequence joins TRBV5-4 and TRBJ1-5, with 7 bases that match TRBD1. The CDR3 runs 14 residues. J was trimmed by 5 bases and V by 4 bases; bases with no gene match: 6. Germline V gene data show CDR1 as SGHNT and CDR2 as YYREEE (reference sequence). This CDR3 reads CASSPGGTDQPQHF. The CDR3 coding sequence is TGTGCCAGCAGCCCAGGGGGTACGGATCAGCCCCAGCATTTT.

The rearrangement uses TRBV5-8 and TRBJ2-7, with TRBD2 matching over 9 bases. CDR3 length: 15 amino acids. V gave up 2 bases and J gave up 4 bases; unmatched junction bases: 7. Germline assignment: CDR1 SGHTS and CDR2 YDEGEE. Written as DNA, the CDR3 is TGTGCCAGCAGCTTTATAGGCGGGAGGGATTACGAGCAGTACTTC. It specifies CASSFIGGRDYEQYF. Full variable domain (rest looked up from reference TRBV5-8 and TRBJ2-7): EAGVTQSPTHLIKTRGQQATLRCSPISGHTSVYWYQQALGLGLQFLLWYDEGEERNRGNFPPRFSGRQFPNYSSELNVNALELEDSALYLCASSFIGGRDYEQYFGPGTRLTVT.

This clone has a handful of counts. Other DNA sequences in this sample translate to the same CDR3. The chain links TRBV18 to TRBJ2-2, with D perhaps TRBD1 (5 bases). CDR3 size: 13 residues. The V and J ends lost 3 bases and 5 bases respectively, with 7 bases between them. Germline CDR1 KGHSH, CDR2 LQKENI. The CDR3 is CASSPKGTGELFF. The CDR3 nucleotides read TGTGCCAGCTCACCCAAGGGGACCGGGGAGCTGTTTTTT.

This sequence joins TRBV30 and TRBJ2-3; D ambiguous. Germline V lookup: CDR1 GTSNPN, CDR2 SVGIG (reference sequence). V lost 3 bases to trimming and J lost 0 bases, with 13 bases between them. The CDR3 sequence is 15 residues long. Written as DNA, the CDR3 is TGTGCCTGGAGGGTCCCCCACCAAAGCACAGATACGCAGTATTTT. Translating it yields CAWRVPHQSTDTQYF.

The V call is TRBV19, the J call TRBJ2-5, with TRBD1 identical over 7 bases. Germline V gives CDR1 LNHDA, CDR2 SQIVND (reference sequence). The CDR3 contains 15 residues. V lost 5 bases, J lost 2 bases, and 8 bases stayed unmatched. The CDR3 here is CASSQGNRGQETQYF. As DNA, the CDR3 is TGTGCCAGTAGTCAGGGAAACAGGGGTCAAGAGACCCAGTACTTC.

The J gene is TRBJ1-5, the V gene TRBV4-1, with TRBD1 identical over 8 bases. The CDR3 length is 15 residues. The junction had 4 bases not matched to a gene; V was cut back by 0 bases and J by 6 bases. Germline values: CDR1 MGHRA, CDR2 YSYEKL. The CDR3 DNA sequence: TGCGCCAGCAGCCAAGAGTTCAGGGGGCCTCAGCCCCAGCATTTT. This sequence encodes CASSQEFRGPQPQHF.

The chain combines TRBV5-1 with TRBJ2-7; TRBD2 might be the D (5 bases). CDR3 size: 16 residues. Germline CDR1 and CDR2: SGHRS and YFSETQ. V lost 4 bases and J 2 bases, leaving 19 bases between the germline ends. This chain's CDR3 is CASSTGPERLTYEQYF. The CDR3 DNA sequence: TGCGCCAGCAGCACCGGCCCTGAGAGACTAACCTACGAGCAGTACTTC.